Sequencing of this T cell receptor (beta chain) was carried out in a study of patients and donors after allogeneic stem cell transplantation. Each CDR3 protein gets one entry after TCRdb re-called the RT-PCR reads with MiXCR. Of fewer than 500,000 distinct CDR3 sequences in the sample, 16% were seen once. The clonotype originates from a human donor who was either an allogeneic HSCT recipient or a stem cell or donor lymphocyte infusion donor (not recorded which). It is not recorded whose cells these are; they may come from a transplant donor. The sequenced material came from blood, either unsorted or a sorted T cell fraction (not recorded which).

CDR3 sequence reads: CASSQFRGASTDTQYF. In nucleotides, the CDR3 is TGTGCCAGCAGCCAGTTTCGGGGGGCGAGCACAGATACGCAGTATTTT. The rearrangement uses TRBV4-2 and TRBJ2-3, with a possible D match to TRBD2 (7 bases). CDR3 length: 16 residues. Germline CDR1 is LGHNA and CDR2 is YNFKEQ. Deletions cut 3 bases from V and 0 bases from J, with 13 bases between.